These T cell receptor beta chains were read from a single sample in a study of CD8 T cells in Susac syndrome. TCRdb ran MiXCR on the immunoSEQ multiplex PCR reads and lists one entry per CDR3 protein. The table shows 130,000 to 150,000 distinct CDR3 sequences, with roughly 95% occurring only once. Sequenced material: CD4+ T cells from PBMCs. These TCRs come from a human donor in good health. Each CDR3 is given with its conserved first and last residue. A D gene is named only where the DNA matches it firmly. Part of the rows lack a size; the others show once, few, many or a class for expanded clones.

CDR3: CASSPYSGTKNYEQYF
DNA: TGTGCCAGCAGCCCATATTCCGGGACTAAGAACTACGAGCAGTACTTC
D: TRBD2
J: TRBJ2-7
size: once
V: TRBV7-8

CDR3: CASTHPPVTGELFF
DNA: TGTGCCAGCACACACCCTCCGGTCACCGGGGAGCTGTTTTTT
D: .
J: TRBJ2-2
size: .
V: TRBV28

CDR3: CASSSRGGISYEQYF
DNA: TGTGCCAGCAGCTCTAGGGGGGGGATCTCCTACGAGCAGTACTTC
D: .
J: TRBJ2-7
size: .
V: TRBV7-2

CDR3: CSVELGYGYTF
DNA: TGCAGCGTTGAGTTGGGATATGGCTACACCTTC
D: .
J: TRBJ1-2
size: .
V: TRBV29-1

CDR3: CASSVATYGYTF
DNA: TGTGCCAGCAGCGTAGCGACCTATGGCTACACCTTC
D: .
J: TRBJ1-2
size: .
V: TRBV9

CDR3: CASSPWTANTGELFF
DNA: TGTGCCAGCTCACCCTGGACAGCCAACACCGGGGAGCTGTTTTTT
D: .
J: TRBJ2-2
size: .
V: TRBV18

CDR3: CASSLSGQAGELFF
DNA: TGCGCCAGCAGCTTGTCGGGACAGGCCGGGGAGCTGTTTTTT
D: TRBD1
J: TRBJ2-2
size: .
V: TRBV5-1

CDR3: CASSLVSGFNTGELFF
DNA: TGTGCCAGCAGCCTTGTCTCGGGCTTTAACACCGGGGAGCTGTTTTTT
D: .
J: TRBJ2-2
size: .
V: TRBV4-2

CDR3: CSARDQGPRREAFF
DNA: TGCAGTGCTAGAGATCAGGGGCCCAGAAGGGAAGCTTTCTTT
D: .
J: TRBJ1-1
size: .
V: TRBV20-1

CDR3: CASSQGTSPDTQYF
DNA: TGTGCCAGCAGCCAAGGGACTAGCCCAGATACGCAGTATTTT
D: TRBD2
J: TRBJ2-3
size: .
V: TRBV4-2

CDR3: CSARDGGGYNQPQHF
DNA: TGCAGTGCTAGAGATGGAGGGGGGTACAATCAGCCCCAGCATTTT
D: .
J: TRBJ1-5
size: .
V: TRBV20-1

CDR3: CSARVAGGSYGYTF
DNA: TGCAGTGCTAGAGTAGCAGGGGGCAGCTATGGCTACACCTTC
D: TRBD1
J: TRBJ1-2
size: once
V: TRBV20-1

CDR3: CASSQLDRGVYGYTF
DNA: TGCGCCAGCAGCCAATTGGACAGGGGAGTCTATGGCTACACCTTC
D: TRBD1
J: TRBJ1-2
size: .
V: TRBV4-1

CDR3: CAWRETGGIGTEAFF
DNA: TGTGCCTGGAGGGAGACAGGGGGTATTGGCACTGAAGCTTTCTTT
D: TRBD1
J: TRBJ1-1
size: .
V: TRBV30

CDR3: CASSLRLRAYEQYF
DNA: TGTGCCAGCAGTTTGCGACTGCGGGCCTACGAGCAGTACTTC
D: .
J: TRBJ2-7
size: once
V: TRBV28

CDR3: CACHYGGSGETQYF
DNA: TGTGCCTGCCATTATGGGGGCTCTGGGGAGACCCAGTACTTC
D: .
J: TRBJ2-5
size: .
V: TRBV30

CDR3: CASARGTDTQYF
DNA: TGTGCGTCAGCGCGGGGCACAGATACGCAGTATTTT
D: .
J: TRBJ2-3
size: .
V: TRBV30

CDR3: CASSQVGAGAPSYEQYF
DNA: TGTGCCAGCAGCCAAGTTGGAGCGGGAGCACCCTCCTACGAGCAGTACTTC
D: TRBD2
J: TRBJ2-7
size: .
V: TRBV4-2

CDR3: CASSLAGWSENEQFF
DNA: TGTGCCAGCAGCTTGGCGGGGTGGTCGGAGAATGAGCAGTTCTTC
D: .
J: TRBJ2-1
size: .
V: TRBV5-5

CDR3: CASSGDQRTVLVREQYF
DNA: TGTGCCAGCAGCGGAGACCAAAGGACGGTTCTGGTGCGGGAGCAGTACTTC
D: .
J: TRBJ2-7
size: .
V: TRBV7-2

CDR3: CASSLGGTAGADTQYF
DNA: TGCGCCAGCAGCTTGGGGGGGACAGCGGGCGCAGATACGCAGTATTTT
D: .
J: TRBJ2-3
size: .
V: TRBV5-1

CDR3: CASSRLAGGETQYF
DNA: TGTGCCAGTAGTAGACTAGCGGGAGGTGAGACCCAGTACTTC
D: TRBD2
J: TRBJ2-5
size: .
V: TRBV19

CDR3: CASRDGPQNIQYF
DNA: TGTGCCAGTAGGGACGGGCCGCAGAACATTCAGTACTTC
D: .
J: TRBJ2-4
size: once
V: TRBV19

CDR3: CASRLSGTGRIAKNIQYF
DNA: TGTGCCAGCCGCCTCTCCGGGACCGGTAGAATAGCCAAAAACATTCAGTACTTC
D: .
J: TRBJ2-4
size: .
V: TRBV28

CDR3: CSAQGTSPYNEQFF
DNA: TGCAGTGCTCAAGGGACTAGTCCATACAATGAGCAGTTCTTC
D: TRBD2
J: TRBJ2-1
size: once
V: TRBV20-1

CDR3: CSASWRSTDTQYF
DNA: TGCAGTGCTAGTTGGCGGAGCACAGATACGCAGTATTTT
D: .
J: TRBJ2-3
size: .
V: TRBV20-1

CDR3: CSVGTGTGGELFF
DNA: TGCAGCGTTGGGACAGGGACGGGGGGGGAGCTGTTTTTT
D: TRBD1
J: TRBJ2-2
size: .
V: TRBV29-1

CDR3: CATSRDLAETQYF
DNA: TGTGCCACCAGCAGAGATCTAGCGGAGACCCAGTACTTC
D: .
J: TRBJ2-5
size: .
V: TRBV15

CDR3: CASSLATSNTGELFF
DNA: TGCGCCAGCAGCTTGGCCACTTCGAACACCGGGGAGCTGTTTTTT
D: .
J: TRBJ2-2
size: .
V: TRBV5-1